A single sample gave rise to the 13 T cell receptor beta chains below, sequenced in a study of T cell responses to AZD1222 COVID-19 vaccine. Produced via immunoSEQ multiplex PCR; TCRdb's table is partial and in-frame only. The sample lists 150,000 to 170,000 clones; about nine tenths were seen once. Material: peripheral blood, obtained on day 0 of MenACWY control vaccination. The receptors derive from an adult in good health.

The count of this clone is one. Other DNA sequences from this sample encode an identical CDR3 as well. V is TRBV7-2 and J is TRBJ2-5; 9 positions agree with TRBD2. CDR1 is SGHTA and CDR2 is FQGNSA in the germline V gene. The CDR3 totals 13 residues. Unmatched junction bases numbered 1, after V lost 5 bases and J lost 3 bases. CDR3 nucleotides: TGTGCCAGCAGCCGCGGGGGGGAAGAGACCCAGTACTTC. Its translation is CASSRGGEETQYF. Complete variable domain (other parts from reference TRBV7-2 and TRBJ2-5): GAGVSQSPSNKVTEKGKDVELRCDPISGHTALYWYRQSLGQGLEFLIYFQGNSAPDKSGLPSDRFSAERTGGSVSTLTIQRTQQEDSAVYLCASSRGGEETQYFGPGTRLLVL.

The V gene is TRBV27, the J gene TRBJ2-7, with D maybe TRBD2 (6 bases). Trimming stripped 1 base from V and 3 bases from J, with 16 bases between. Germline CDR1 MNHEY, CDR2 SMNVEV (reference sequence). There are 16 residues in the CDR3. CDR3 DNA: TGTGCCAGCAGTTTATATGGGGGGATCCCTAACTACGAGCAGTACTTC. Translation: CASSLYGGIPNYEQYF.

V and J are TRBV3-1 (or the pseudogene TRBV3-2) and TRBJ2-3; TRBD2 matches at 9 bases. CDR1 LGHDT and CDR2 YNNKEL come from the germline V gene (reference sequence). CDR3 length: 15 amino acids. Unmatched junction bases numbered 9, after V lost 6 bases and J lost 5 bases. The CDR3 DNA reads TGTGCCAGCAGTTCCCCCAGCGGGGGGTTAGATACGCAGTATTTT. Encoded protein: CASSSPSGGLDTQYF.

V is TRBV6-6 and J is TRBJ2-7, with 8 positions matching TRBD2. J gave up 5 bases and V 5 bases, and 8 bases lay outside the gene matches. The CDR3 length is 14 residues. The germline V gene encodes CDR1 MNHNY and CDR2 SVGAGI (reference sequence). The CDR3, as DNA: TGTGCCAGCAGTCCCGGGACTAGTTTTAACGAGCAGTACTTC. It encodes CASSPGTSFNEQYF.

This clone turned up a few times. J is TRBJ2-7 and V is TRBV9; a possible D gene is TRBD1 (6 bases). This CDR3 contains 15 residues. Germline loops: CDR1 SGDLS, CDR2 YYNGEE. V lost 3 bases to trimming and J lost 2 bases, with 15 bases between them. The CDR3 region is CASSAGTLGAYEQYF. Here the CDR3 DNA reads TGTGCCAGCAGCGCCGGGACATTGGGGGCCTACGAGCAGTACTTC. The full variable domain, completed using reference TRBV9 and TRBJ2-7, is DSGVTQTPKHLITATGQRVTLRCSPRSGDLSVYWYQQSLDQGLQFLIQYYNGEERAKGNILERFSAQQFPDLHSELNLSSLELGDSALYFCASSAGTLGAYEQYFGPGTRLTVT.

The chain carries TRBV11-2 and TRBJ2-5; perhaps D is TRBD1 or TRBD2 (5 bases each). Germline V gene data show CDR1 as SGHAT and CDR2 as FQNNGV. Trimming shortened V by 0 bases and J by 9 bases, and 17 bases separated the two germline ends. The CDR3 loop spans 15 amino acids. CDR3 loop: CASSLDPGTEMAQYF. In DNA form, the CDR3 reads TGTGCCAGCAGCTTAGACCCAGGGACCGAGATGGCCCAGTACTTC.

J is TRBJ1-2 and V is TRBV6-5; D is undetermined. V was clipped by 6 bases and J by 4 bases, with 12 bases between them. The CDR3 is made up of 13 amino acids. The germline V gene encodes CDR1 MNHEY and CDR2 SVGAGI. CDR3 DNA: TGTGCCAGCAGCCTACGTAGCAGCTATGGCTACACCTTC. The encoded protein is CASSLRSSYGYTF.

The chain employs TRBV19 and TRBJ1-5; D gene ambiguous. The CDR3 loop spans 14 amino acids. Germline V gene sequence: CDR1 LNHDA, CDR2 SQIVND (reference sequence). The V end lost 5 bases, the J end lost 0 bases, and 8 bases lay between the germline ends. The CDR3, as DNA: TGTGCCAGTAGTGAGCGGGGTAGCAATCAGCCCCAGCATTTT. This encodes CASSERGSNQPQHF.

The chain recombines TRBV27 with TRBJ2-1; D is uncertain. Trimming shortened V by 7 bases and J by 7 bases, and 14 bases separated the two germline ends. The CDR3 contains 13 residues. Germline lookup yields CDR1 MNHEY and CDR2 SMNVEV (reference sequence). The CDR3 DNA reads as TGTGCCAGCATAAATCATCCTAGGAATGAGCAGTTCTTC. It yields the protein CASINHPRNEQFF.

This chain uses TRBV6-5 with TRBJ2-7, with 9 bases fitting TRBD1. V was clipped by 6 bases and J by 2 bases; unmatched bases: 5. The germline CDR1 and CDR2 sequences are MNHEY and SVGAGI. The CDR3 extends over 14 amino acids. The CDR3 region has the DNA TGTGCCAGCAGGACAGGGGGGTCCCCCTACGAGCAGTACGTC. Protein product: CASRTGGSPYEQYV.

The chain combines TRBV4-3 with TRBJ1-1; tentative D call: TRBD1 (5 bases). The CDR3 covers 15 residues. Germline CDR1 reads LGHNA; CDR2 reads YSLEER. Trimming shortened V by 0 bases and J by 1 base, and 9 bases separated the two germline ends. Here the CDR3 DNA reads TGCGCCAGCAGCCAAGATGCCAGGGAGAACACTGAAGCTTTCTTT. It specifies CASSQDARENTEAFF.

The DNA of the CDR3 is TGTGCCACCGGCTACGAATTCTCCAATGAGCAGTTCTTC. Translating gives CATGYEFSNEQFF. The chain carries TRBV19 and TRBJ2-1, with D uncertain. The CDR3 has 13 amino acids. Germline CDR1 reads LNHDA; CDR2 reads SQIVND (reference sequence). Trimming removed 10 bases from V and 6 bases from J, with 16 bases in between.

This chain uses TRBV27 with TRBJ2-2, with TRBD2 matching 14 bases. The germline gives CDR1 MNHEY, CDR2 SMNVEV (reference sequence). This CDR3 contains 19 residues. V shed 4 bases, J shed 4 bases, and the junction held 11 bases outside the gene matches. CDR3 in DNA: TGTGCCAGCAGTTCCCCAAGGGGGACTAGCGGGAGTCGCACCGGGGAGCTGTTTTTT. Protein product: CASSSPRGTSGSRTGELFF.